This TCR beta chain comes out of a study of T cell responses to AZD1222 COVID-19 vaccine (dated by TCRdb to the early 2020s). Notes on the research overall: TCR sequencing covered some 250 trial participants: about 210 given two doses of AZD1222 and 26 given two doses of MenACWY control vaccine. Trial participants were enrolled into age subgroups of 18-55, 56-69 and 70-plus years, which contained around 140, 26 and 57 TCR-sequenced participants, respectively. Broad study findings and their caveats: Because no day 14 peak-response samples were available, repertoires were characterized only after the peak T cell response. Participants were mostly white British and included more females than males, and it was suggested by the authors that clonal diversity may have been underestimated. Nearly half of unique spike-specific TCRs reportedly recognized epitopes outside regions mutated in the B.1.351 and B.1.1.7 variants. In the small 56-69-year group, the increase in depth fell short of significance, most likely because of low power. A significant rise in spike-specific TCR breadth and depth was observed after two AZD1222 doses relative to day 0 and relative to MenACWY recipients. Conclusions about previously exposed vaccinees are limited because only a handful of AZD1222 recipients were SARS-CoV-2 seropositive at baseline. CD4 TCRs associated with the vaccine covered the entire spike protein, and the dominant responses were in regions 160-218 and 743-854.

The CDR3 regions of human TCRbeta chains were subjected to immunosequencing. The published analysis was carried out like this. Repertoire TCRs were matched against a reference library of SARS-CoV-2-specific TCRs generated with the MIRA antigen-specificity platform. Breadth was defined as the fraction of unique TCRs that were SARS-CoV-2-associated, and depth was defined as the fraction of total T cells that were SARS-CoV-2-associated. Each spike-specific TCR was assigned to its reactive spike region and to a CD4 or CD8 class using the MIRA data. Log10-transformed breadth and depth values were compared by one-way ANOVA with Sidak's multiple comparisons tests. TCRdb's version of the immuneACCESS table is confined to in-frame rearrangements and falls short of the full clone set. An unresolved V gene accounts for under half of the shortfall where checked; the remainder is of unknown origin. V, J and clone size are those of that table, while D and trimming were read from the DNA. In this sample the table shows 90,000 to 120,000 clones, 92% of which occur a single time. Jointly, the top ten make up under 9.5% of the sample.

Details on this clone: Its antigen target is currently unknown. No base quality values were provided; no much bigger clone lies one nucleotide off.

This specimen's time point label, per the study, means: about 28 days (+/-7) after the second vaccine dose. AZD1222 recipients with second doses at about 4 weeks or about 12 weeks were pooled, because spike-specific TCR depth and breadth did not differ between schedules. Vaccinee samples were obtained from the UK trials COV001 and COV002, which included a single-blind randomized controlled phase 2/3 trial of AZD1222 (ChAdOx1 nCoV-19) in healthy adults. Trial participant PBMC samples were collected at day 0 and day 28 after the second dose for TCRbeta chain sequencing. Taken from cysteine to phenylalanine, the CDR3 has 15 residues. Only the CDR3 DNA is retained, 45 bases long and in frame from the first base. The junction carries 13 bases between V and J, which are trimmed by 3 bases and 5 bases respectively. CDR1 and CDR2 are drawn from the germline V gene: SGHTA, FQGNSA.

Sequencing used peripheral blood, obtained 28 days after the second AZD1222 dose. The chain couples TRBV7-2 to TRBJ1-4; D gene: possibly TRBD1, on 6 matching bases. The receptor comes from an adult who received the AZD1222 COVID-19 vaccine. In nucleotides, the sequence is TGTGCCAGCAGCTTGTTTGGACAGCTGAATGAAAAACTGTTTTTT. Its amino acids are CASSLFGQLNEKLFF.